This T cell receptor beta chain was sequenced for a study of blood T cells in healthy people across ages. There are a few counts of this clonotype. This CDR3 contains 13 residues. V was clipped by 4 bases and J by 4 bases; unmatched bases: 4. Looked up from germline, CDR1 is DFQATT and CDR2 is SNEGSKA (reference sequence). For the second PCR, which ran for 7 to 11 cycles, a sample-barcoded 5' primer and a J-beta primer mix were used. TCRdb redid the calling of the 5' RACE reads with MiXCR, one entry per CDR3 protein. The sample holds some 1.5 million distinct CDR3 sequences, 28% seen once. The extraction recovered at least 5.5 micrograms of total RNA per sample.

The sample taken for sequencing was blood. The V gene is TRBV20-1, the J gene TRBJ2-3, with TRBD1 matching over 8 bases. The receptor was isolated from a woman aged 25-40 years in good health. CDR3 amino acids: CSATGQVSDTQYF. DNA of the CDR3: TGCAGTGCTACGGGACAGGTGTCAGATACGCAGTATTTT.